Presented here are 24 T cell receptor beta chains from one specimen sequenced in a study of cytomegalovirus exposure and HLA in healthy donors. The study ran its PCR with 60 Vbeta and 13 Jbeta primers. Data came from immunoSEQ multiplex PCR; TCRdb stores just in-frame clones and leaves some out. The data contain 90,000 to 110,000 clones, more than 80% of them singletons. The specimen was PBMCs. The receptor set was obtained from a man between 18 and 29 years old in good health and CMV-seronegative.

The chain has TRBV15 and TRBJ2-7; 12 bases match TRBD2. The junction had 2 bases not matched to a gene; V was cut back by 1 base and J by 4 bases. This CDR3 spans 15 amino acids. CDR1 is LNHNV and CDR2 is YYDKDF in the germline V gene (reference sequence). CDR3 nucleotides: TGTGCCACCAGCAGAGGGGGGACTAGCGGGTACGAGCAGTACTTC. Its translation is CATSRGGTSGYEQYF.

The chain recombines TRBV10-1 with TRBJ2-1; 7 nucleotides line up with TRBD2. Germline values: CDR1 WNHNN, CDR2 SYGVQD (reference sequence). The trim removed 7 bases at V and 0 bases at J, leaving 3 bases unmatched. The CDR3 spans 14 residues. This chain's CDR3 is CASKKRDSYNEQFF. In DNA, the CDR3 is TGCGCCAGCAAAAAGCGGGACTCCTACAATGAGCAGTTCTTC.

This chain connects TRBV11-3 to TRBJ2-1; 12 bases map to TRBD2. CDR1 is SGHNT, CDR2 YENEEA, per germline. Germline trimming cut 3 bases from V and 3 bases from J; bases unmatched to any gene: 3. This CDR3 spans 16 amino acids. The CDR3 DNA sequence: TGTGCCAGCAGCTTTCCGACTAGCGGGGGCTACAATGAGCAGTTCTTC. Translated: CASSFPTSGGYNEQFF.

The V call is TRBV4-1, the J call TRBJ2-3; 9 nucleotides line up with TRBD2. The germline CDR1 and CDR2 sequences are MGHRA and YSYEKL. The CDR3 totals 15 residues. V trimming: 0 bases; J trimming: 5 bases; junction bases outside the gene matches: 3. CDR3 protein: CASSQEKREVDTQYF. The CDR3 DNA follows: TGCGCCAGCAGCCAAGAGAAGCGGGAGGTAGATACGCAGTATTTT.

The chain recombines TRBV2 with TRBJ2-1, with TRBD1 matching 8 bases. After removal of 7 bases from V and 7 bases from J, the junction contained 3 bases not matched to a gene. The CDR3 extends over 12 amino acids. Germline V gene sequence: CDR1 SNHLY, CDR2 FYNNEI. CDR3 amino acids: CASKDRDNEQFF. CDR3 nucleotide sequence: TGTGCCAGCAAGGACAGGGATAATGAGCAGTTCTTC. The variable domain in full, completed from reference TRBV2 and TRBJ2-1, reads EPEVTQTPSHQVTQMGQEVILRCVPISNHLYFYWYRQILGQKVEFLVSFYNNEISEKSEIFDDQFSVERPDGSNFTLKIRSTKLEDSAMYFCASKDRDNEQFFGPGTRLTVL.

This clone was picked up a small number of times. The V call is TRBV5-6, the J call TRBJ2-1; 11 bases fit TRBD2. This CDR3 has 16 amino acids. Germline values: CDR1 SGHDT, CDR2 YYEEEE. Losses at the gene ends were 3 bases for V and 3 bases for J; bases not matched to a gene: 5. CDR3 nucleotides: TGTGCCAGCAGCTGGATGGGACTAGCGGACTACAATGAGCAGTTCTTC. This gives the protein CASSWMGLADYNEQFF.

The V gene is TRBV5-4, the J gene TRBJ2-6, with 14 bases fitting TRBD2. This CDR3 is built from 19 residues. Germline CDR1 is SGHNT and CDR2 is YYREEE (reference sequence). V lost 4 bases to trimming and J lost 1 base; unmatched junction nucleotides: 7. CDR3 sequence: CASSPGLAGGGSGANVLTF. The CDR3, as DNA: TGTGCCAGCAGCCCAGGACTAGCGGGAGGAGGGTCTGGGGCCAACGTCCTGACTTTC.

The rearrangement joins TRBV2 to TRBJ1-1, with TRBD1 as a possible D gene (5 bases). This CDR3 is built from 13 residues. Germline V gene data show CDR1 as SNHLY and CDR2 as FYNNEI. The V end lost 3 bases, the J end lost 1 base, and 6 bases lay between the germline ends. CDR3 residues: CASSDGGNTEAFF. DNA of the CDR3: TGTGCCAGCAGTGACGGGGGGAACACTGAAGCTTTCTTT.

This rearrangement joins TRBV28 to TRBJ2-3, with unresolved D. The CDR3 covers 14 residues. Germline V CDR1 and CDR2: MDHEN, SYDVKM. V dropped 1 base and J dropped 1 base, with 6 bases sitting between them. CDR3 protein: CASSLLYGTDTQYF. The CDR3, as DNA: TGTGCCAGCAGTTTATTATATGGCACAGATACGCAGTATTTT.

The chain has TRBV30 and TRBJ1-4; unclear D gene. In germline, CDR1 is GTSNPN, CDR2 SVGIG (reference sequence). The length of the CDR3 is 13 residues. Trimming removed 5 bases at V and 10 bases at J, with 17 bases between. The CDR3 region is CAWQLAAMTKLFF. CDR3 in DNA: TGTGCCTGGCAACTGGCGGCCATGACAAAACTGTTTTTT.

The V and J genes are TRBV4-3 and TRBJ2-7, with D unresolved. V was cut by 1 base and J by 0 bases, with 13 bases left in between. The CDR3 has 16 residues. Germline V gives CDR1 LGHNA, CDR2 YSLEER. The DNA for the CDR3 is TGCGCCAGCAGCCAAGTCAGAGGTTCCTCCTCCTACGAGCAGTACTTC. Translation: CASSQVRGSSSYEQYF.

The chain employs TRBV18 and TRBJ2-7; D is possibly TRBD1 (5 bases). The germline V gene encodes CDR1 KGHSH and CDR2 LQKENI. This CDR3 spans 12 amino acids. The germline V and J ends were trimmed by 6 bases and 3 bases, with 9 bases remaining between them. Here the CDR3 DNA reads TGTGCCAGCTCCTTCGACAGCTACGAGCAGTACTTC. It encodes CASSFDSYEQYF.

V is TRBV5-1 and J is TRBJ1-2; no clear D gene. This CDR3 region has 15 residues. V dropped 0 bases and J dropped 6 bases, with 15 bases sitting between them. Germline CDR1 SGHRS, CDR2 YFSETQ. The CDR3 is CASSLEFGLRHGYTF. The CDR3 DNA is TGCGCCAGCAGCTTGGAATTCGGGTTGAGGCATGGCTACACCTTC.

The chain links TRBV11-3 to TRBJ2-7; TRBD1 matches at 7 bases. The V gene's germline CDR1 is SGHNT and CDR2 YENEEA. The ends lost 1 base at V and 5 bases at J; junction bases unmatched: 14. CDR3 size: 17 residues. CDR3 DNA: TGTGCCAGCAGCTTAGTTATACGGGCAGGGGGAATCAACGAGCAGTACTTC. This codes for CASSLVIRAGGINEQYF.

The CDR3 region is CASSEGDGGYRTGGLGYTF. The CDR3 bases are TGTGCCAGCAGCGAGGGTGACGGGGGGTATCGGACAGGGGGCCTTGGCTACACCTTC. The chain combines TRBV9 with TRBJ1-2; TRBD1 aligns across 11 bases. J lost 7 bases, V lost 3 bases, and 20 bases had no gene match. The CDR3 totals 19 residues. From germline, CDR1 is SGDLS and CDR2 YYNGEE.

The gene calls are TRBV19 and TRBJ1-2, with D tentatively TRBD1 (5 bases). V lost 4 bases and J lost 8, with 20 bases in between. Germline CDR1 LNHDA, CDR2 SQIVND (reference sequence). This CDR3 is built from 15 residues. The CDR3 sequence: CASSTDPQGGTGYTF. The CDR3 DNA reads as TGTGCCAGTAGTACCGATCCCCAGGGTGGTACAGGCTACACCTTC.

The chain couples TRBV7-2 to TRBJ2-7; a weak D match, TRBD2 (5 bases). This CDR3 is 13 amino acids long. From germline, CDR1 is SGHTA and CDR2 FQGNSA. V shed 0 bases and J shed 5 bases, with 8 bases lying between them. CDR3 DNA sequence: TGTGCCAGCAGCTTAGCGGGGAGCCACGAGCAGTACTTC. Encoded protein: CASSLAGSHEQYF. The full variable domain, completed using reference TRBV7-2 and TRBJ2-7, is GAGVSQSPSNKVTEKGKDVELRCDPISGHTALYWYRQSLGQGLEFLIYFQGNSAPDKSGLPSDRFSAERTGGSVSTLTIQRTQQEDSAVYLCASSLAGSHEQYFGPGTRLTVT.

This chain links TRBV6-1 with TRBJ1-2; a weak D match, TRBD1 (5 bases). V lost 6 bases, J lost 8 bases, and 16 bases lay in between. There are 13 residues in the CDR3. Germline values: CDR1 MNHNS, CDR2 SASEGT. The CDR3 here is CASRDLTGSGYTF. The CDR3 nucleotides read TGTGCCAGCAGGGATCTAACAGGATCGGGCTACACCTTC.

The rearrangement joins TRBV9 to TRBJ1-2, with a possible D match to TRBD1 (6 bases). The CDR3 has 13 residues. Trimming cost V 4 bases and J 1 base, with 8 bases left between them. Germline CDR1 is SGDLS and CDR2 is YYNGEE. The CDR3 protein is CASSPQGNYGYTF. CDR3 in DNA: TGTGCCAGCAGCCCACAGGGTAACTATGGCTACACCTTC.

The chain employs TRBV5-1 and TRBJ1-2, with 8 bases that match TRBD1. Trimming removed 1 base from V and 5 bases from J; junction bases left unmatched: 10. Germline V CDR1 and CDR2: SGHRS, YFSETQ. CDR3 length equals 16 residues. CDR3 in amino acids: CASSLYRQGRPYGYTF. Here the CDR3 DNA reads TGCGCCAGCAGCTTGTACAGACAGGGGCGACCGTATGGCTACACCTTC.

This clone is a singleton in its sample. V is TRBV10-2 and J is TRBJ2-7, with D maybe TRBD1 (7 bases). CDR1 is WSHSY and CDR2 is SAAADI in the germline V gene. CDR3 size: 15 residues. V lost 4 bases and J 6 bases, leaving 19 bases between the germline ends. The CDR3 region is CASSGTGQRVSEQYF. For the CDR3, the DNA is TGCGCCAGCAGTGGGACGGGACAGCGGGTCTCCGAGCAGTACTTC.

This clone has just a few counts. The V and J genes are TRBV30 and TRBJ1-1, with TRBD1 matching over 8 bases. The CDR3 contains 12 residues. Losses at the gene ends were 5 bases for V and 3 bases for J; bases not matched to a gene: 2. The germline V gene encodes CDR1 GTSNPN and CDR2 SVGIG (reference sequence). The CDR3 is CAWGQGDTEAFF. The CDR3 DNA is TGTGCCTGGGGACAGGGTGACACTGAAGCTTTCTTT.

The chain recombines TRBV7-2 with TRBJ2-1; 11 nucleotides line up with TRBD2. The ends lost 4 bases at V and 5 bases at J; junction bases unmatched: 13. Germline lookup yields CDR1 SGHTA and CDR2 FQGNSA. The CDR3 has 18 residues. The CDR3 nucleotides are TGTGCCAGCAGCTCCTCTCCCATACTAGCGGGAGTTCACAATGAGCAGTTCTTC. Translation: CASSSSPILAGVHNEQFF.

This chain connects TRBV7-2 to TRBJ2-2; a possible D gene is TRBD2 (5 bases). Trimming cost V 1 base and J 6 bases, with 12 bases left between them. This CDR3 comprises 15 residues. From germline, CDR1 is SGHTA and CDR2 FQGNSA. The CDR3 loop reads CASSLGGVIAGELFF. As DNA, the CDR3 is TGTGCCAGCAGCTTAGGGGGAGTTATAGCCGGGGAGCTGTTTTTT.